This paragraph reports one T cell receptor (beta chain). Antigen: not known. This entry belongs to a study of cytomegalovirus exposure and HLA in healthy donors. Study-wide background: In terms of ancestry, the Caucasian-associated cluster contained 81% of the roughly 400 genotyped donors. The study's findings and limits: Published work reported that the classifier diagnosed cytomegalovirus status with high specificity and sensitivity. Accurate predictions that matched the HLA-A and HLA-B alleles of most subjects were reportedly made from TCR beta sequences.

PCR amplification relied on 60 Vbeta primers (plus 13 Jbeta primers). Clones were read by immunoSEQ multiplex PCR, and TCRdb kept only the in-frame ones, dropping some. This sample has roughly 100,000 clones, with over 65% found just once. This CDR3 is built from 16 residues. CDR1 and CDR2 from the germline V gene are LGHNT and FRNRAP. The ends lost 7 bases at V and 4 bases at J; junction bases unmatched: 9. This clonotype was obtained from a woman aged 60-70 years in good health and CMV-seronegative. J is TRBJ2-3 and V is TRBV12-5; 12 bases align to TRBD1. The specimen sequenced was PBMCs. In DNA, the CDR3 is TGTGCTAGTGCCTGGGGGGACAGGGGGCTCCCAGATACGCAGTATTTT. Amino acids: CASAWGDRGLPDTQYF.